Each of the 18 T cell receptor beta chains below was sequenced from the same sample in a study of T cell responses to AZD1222 COVID-19 vaccine. Clones were read by immunoSEQ multiplex PCR, and TCRdb kept only the in-frame ones, dropping some. The sample consists of over 150,000 clones, about 90% of them appearing once. The sample here was peripheral blood, taken on day 0 of MenACWY control vaccination. The receptors come from an adult in good health.

This chain uses TRBV20-1 with TRBJ2-3; no reliable D call. Germline CDR1 reads DFQATT; CDR2 reads SNEGSKA (reference sequence). This CDR3 has 11 amino acids. Trimming took off 5 bases at V and 5 bases at J, with 8 bases between the two ends. CDR3 sequence reads: CSAPLGDTQYF. In DNA form, the CDR3 reads TGCAGTGCTCCTCTAGGAGATACGCAGTATTTT.

This rearrangement joins TRBV12-3 or TRBV12-4 to TRBJ2-2; the D is unclear. This CDR3 is 12 amino acids long. The germline V and J ends were trimmed by 5 bases and 1 base, with 2 bases remaining between them. The CDR3 sequence: CASSLNTGELFF. The CDR3 region has the DNA TGTGCCAGCAGTCTGAACACCGGGGAGCTGTTTTTT.

The chain is built from TRBV11-2 and TRBJ2-3; 7 positions agree with TRBD1. The junction had 9 bases not matched to a gene; V was cut back by 3 bases and J by 0 bases. Germline assignment: CDR1 SGHAT and CDR2 FQNNGV. The CDR3 totals 17 residues. The CDR3 DNA sequence: TGTGCCAGCAGCTTGAGTCGGGACAGCGCTAGCACAGATACGCAGTATTTT. This sequence encodes CASSLSRDSASTDTQYF.

This clone was counted a single time. The V and J genes are TRBV9 and TRBJ1-1; D gene unclear. Germline V gene data show CDR1 as SGDLS and CDR2 as YYNGEE. Trimming shortened V by 0 bases and J by 3 bases, and 15 bases separated the two germline ends. The CDR3 loop spans 16 amino acids. The CDR3 region is CASSVAFSLRDTEAFF. In DNA form, the CDR3 reads TGTGCCAGCAGCGTAGCCTTCTCCCTCCGCGACACTGAAGCTTTCTTT. Filled out from reference TRBV9 and TRBJ1-1, the complete variable domain reads DSGVTQTPKHLITATGQRVTLRCSPRSGDLSVYWYQQSLDQGLQFLIQYYNGEERAKGNILERFSAQQFPDLHSELNLSSLELGDSALYFCASSVAFSLRDTEAFFGQGTRLTVV.

This clone was detected once. This rearrangement joins TRBV6-1 to TRBJ1-1; 12 bases are a match to TRBD1. V lost 4 bases to trimming and J lost 1 base; unmatched junction nucleotides: 4. The CDR3 has 16 residues. Germline values: CDR1 MNHNS, CDR2 SASEGT. The CDR3 DNA reads TGTGCCAGCAGTGTAGAGGGACAGGGGGCGAACACTGAAGCTTTCTTT. Protein sequence: CASSVEGQGANTEAFF.

The V gene is TRBV12-3 or TRBV12-4, the J gene TRBJ1-5; tentatively, D is TRBD1 (6 bases). Trimming removed 7 bases from V and 0 bases from J, with 7 bases in between. The CDR3 runs to 13 residues. CDR3 DNA sequence: TGTGCCAGCACGGACAGTAGCAATCAGCCCCAGCATTTT. This translates into CASTDSSNQPQHF.

This chain joins TRBV5-1 and TRBJ1-1, with D unclear. The CDR3 totals 16 residues. Germline lookup yields CDR1 SGHRS and CDR2 YFSETQ. Trimming pared 2 bases from V and 1 base from J, leaving 15 bases between. CDR3 protein: CASSLAPELKNTEAFF. In nucleotides, the CDR3 is TGCGCCAGCAGCTTAGCTCCAGAGCTCAAGAACACTGAAGCTTTCTTT.

The chain uses TRBV5-1 and TRBJ1-2, with D perhaps matching TRBD1 (5 bases). The CDR3 extends over 14 amino acids. The V gene's germline CDR1 is SGHRS and CDR2 YFSETQ. The ends were cut back, 5 bases at V and 4 bases at J, with 15 bases in the middle. The CDR3 coding sequence is TGCGCCAGCAGAGTCGGGACGGCAGCCTATGGCTACACCTTC. Translation: CASRVGTAAYGYTF.

The chain recombines TRBV9 with TRBJ2-1; no clear D gene. V shed 0 bases and J shed 0 bases, with 10 bases lying between them. CDR1 SGDLS and CDR2 YYNGEE come from the germline V gene. CDR3 size: 16 residues. The CDR3 loop reads CASSVAFKSSYNEQFF. CDR3 coding DNA: TGTGCCAGCAGCGTAGCCTTCAAAAGCTCCTACAATGAGCAGTTCTTC.

This clone has only one observation. Here the CDR3 DNA reads TGTGCCAGCAGCGTAGGGCCAGGGACAGAGAATGAAAAACTGTTTTTT. Its protein product is CASSVGPGTENEKLFF. This sequence joins TRBV9 and TRBJ1-4, with 7 bases that match TRBD1. CDR3 length: 16 amino acids. V shed 0 bases, J shed 5 bases, and the junction held 7 bases outside the gene matches. CDR1 SGDLS and CDR2 YYNGEE come from the germline V gene.

This clone has just one count. The rearrangement joins TRBV7-9 to TRBJ2-7, with 10 bases fitting TRBD2. The CDR3 has 15 amino acids. Germline V CDR1 and CDR2: SEHNR, FQNEAQ (reference sequence). Germline trimming cut 6 bases from V and 3 bases from J; bases unmatched to any gene: 8. CDR3 loop: CASRHSTSGDYEQYF. CDR3 coding DNA: TGTGCCAGCAGGCATAGCACTAGCGGGGACTACGAGCAGTACTTC.

V gene TRBV11-3 combines with J gene TRBJ1-2; 8 bases match TRBD1. V shed 0 bases, J shed 2 bases, and the junction held 2 bases outside the gene matches. The CDR3 contains 15 residues. Germline assignment: CDR1 SGHNT and CDR2 YENEEA. DNA of the CDR3: TGTGCCAGCAGCTTAGAACAGGGGGGCAACTATGGCTACACCTTC. As protein: CASSLEQGGNYGYTF.

The genes are TRBV18 and TRBJ2-7, with D possibly being TRBD1 (6 bases). Deletions cut 3 bases from V and 2 bases from J, with 11 bases between. The CDR3 totals 14 residues. Germline V gene data show CDR1 as KGHSH and CDR2 as LQKENI. In DNA, the CDR3 is TGTGCCAGCTCACCCGAGGGGGTAGCCTACGAGCAGTACTTC. It encodes CASSPEGVAYEQYF.

This clone appeared a few times. This chain joins TRBV6-2 or TRBV6-3 and TRBJ1-5, with TRBD1 as a possible D gene (6 bases). Germline lookup yields CDR1 MNHEY and CDR2 SVGEGT. The CDR3 covers 14 residues. Trimming took off 4 bases at V and 0 bases at J, with 7 bases between the two ends. The CDR3 spells CASSLGASNQPQHF. For the CDR3, the DNA is TGTGCCAGCAGTTTGGGGGCTAGCAATCAGCCCCAGCATTTT.

This clone occurred once. CDR3 in amino acids: CATDGGSYEQYF. The DNA for the CDR3 is TGTGCCACCGATGGCGGGTCCTACGAGCAGTACTTC. The chain couples TRBV28 to TRBJ2-7, with a possible D match to TRBD2 (5 bases). Trimming took off 10 bases at V and 1 base at J, with 11 bases between the two ends. Germline lookup yields CDR1 MDHEN and CDR2 SYDVKM. The CDR3 is 12 amino acids.

This clone was seen more than once but under ten times. The rearrangement joins TRBV2 to TRBJ1-2; 8 nucleotides match TRBD1. Germline V CDR1 and CDR2: SNHLY, FYNNEI. This CDR3 region has 14 residues. V was clipped by 4 bases and J by 4 bases; unmatched bases: 5. CDR3 residues: CASSGDRSTYGYTF. CDR3 nucleotides: TGTGCCAGCAGTGGGGACAGGTCGACCTATGGCTACACCTTC.

The genes are TRBV6-5 and TRBJ1-2, with TRBD1 matching 9 bases. CDR1 and CDR2 (germline): MNHEY, SVGAGI. The CDR3 length is 15 residues. V shed 4 bases, J shed 2 bases, and the junction held 5 bases outside the gene matches. CDR3 sequence: CASSFRTGANYGYTF. CDR3 DNA: TGTGCCAGCAGTTTTAGGACAGGGGCCAACTATGGCTACACCTTC.

As to this clone: Other DNA sequences from this sample encode an identical CDR3 as well. V gene TRBV27 combines with J gene TRBJ1-5; TRBD1 matches at 8 bases. This CDR3 comprises 12 residues. Germline CDR1 and CDR2: MNHEY and SMNVEV (reference sequence). The V and J ends lost 5 bases and 6 bases, in that order; junction bases with no gene match: 0. The CDR3 coding sequence is TGTGCCAGCAGTACAGGGGGTCAGCCCCAGCATTTT. It yields the protein CASSTGGQPQHF.